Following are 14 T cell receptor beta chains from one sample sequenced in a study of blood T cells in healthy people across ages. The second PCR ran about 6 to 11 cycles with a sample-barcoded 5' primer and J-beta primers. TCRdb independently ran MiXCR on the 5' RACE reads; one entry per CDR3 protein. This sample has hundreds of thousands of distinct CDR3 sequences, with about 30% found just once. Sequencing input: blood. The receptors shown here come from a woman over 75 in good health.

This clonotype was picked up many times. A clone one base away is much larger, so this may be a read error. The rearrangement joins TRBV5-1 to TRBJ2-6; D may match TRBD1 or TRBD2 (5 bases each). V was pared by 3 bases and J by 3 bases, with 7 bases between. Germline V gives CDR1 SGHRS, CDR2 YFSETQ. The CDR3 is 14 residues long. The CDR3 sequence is CASSWGYGANVLTF. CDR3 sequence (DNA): TGCGCCAGCAGCTGGGGGTATGGGGCCAACGTCCTGACTTTC.

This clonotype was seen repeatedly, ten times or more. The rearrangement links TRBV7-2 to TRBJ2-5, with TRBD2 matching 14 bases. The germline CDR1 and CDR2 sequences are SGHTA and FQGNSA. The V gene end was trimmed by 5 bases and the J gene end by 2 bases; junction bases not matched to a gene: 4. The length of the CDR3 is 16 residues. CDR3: CASSRRLAGGQETQYF. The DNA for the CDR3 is TGTGCCAGCAGCCGCCGACTAGCGGGGGGGCAAGAGACCCAGTACTTC.

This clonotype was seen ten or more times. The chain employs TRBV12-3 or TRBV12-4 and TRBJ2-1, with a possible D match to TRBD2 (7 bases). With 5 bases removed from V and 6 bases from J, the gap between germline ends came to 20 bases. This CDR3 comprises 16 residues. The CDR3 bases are TGTGCCAGCAGTATGACGGGGGGCAGGGCTCTCAATGAGCAGTTCTTC. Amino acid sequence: CASSMTGGRALNEQFF.

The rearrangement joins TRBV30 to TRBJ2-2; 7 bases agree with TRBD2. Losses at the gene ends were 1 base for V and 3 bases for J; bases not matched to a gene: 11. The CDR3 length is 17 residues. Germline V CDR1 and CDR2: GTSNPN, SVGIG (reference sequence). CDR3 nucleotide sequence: TGTGCCTGGAGTGGTCACCGGGGGGTTAAAGACACCGGGGAGCTGTTTTTT. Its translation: CAWSGHRGVKDTGELFF.

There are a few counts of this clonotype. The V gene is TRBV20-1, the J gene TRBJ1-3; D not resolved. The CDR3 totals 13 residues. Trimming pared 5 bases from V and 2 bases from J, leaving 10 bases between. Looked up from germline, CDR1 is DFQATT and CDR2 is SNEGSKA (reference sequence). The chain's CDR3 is CSAFSGPGNTIYF. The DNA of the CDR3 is TGCAGTGCTTTCTCAGGACCTGGAAACACCATATATTTT.

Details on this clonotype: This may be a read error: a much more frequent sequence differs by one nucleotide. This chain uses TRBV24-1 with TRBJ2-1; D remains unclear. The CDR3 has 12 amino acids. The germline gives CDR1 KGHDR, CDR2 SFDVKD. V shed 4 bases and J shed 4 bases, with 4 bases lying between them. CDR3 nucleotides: TGTGCCACCAGTGAGTTGTACAATGAGCAGTTCTTC. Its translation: CATSELYNEQFF.

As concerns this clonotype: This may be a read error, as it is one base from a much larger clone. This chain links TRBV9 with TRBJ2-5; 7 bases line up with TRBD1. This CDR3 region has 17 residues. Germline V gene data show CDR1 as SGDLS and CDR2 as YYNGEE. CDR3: CANSVLLDRHARETQYF. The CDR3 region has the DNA TGTGCCAACAGCGTACTCTTGGACAGGCATGCGCGGGAGACCCAGTACTTC.

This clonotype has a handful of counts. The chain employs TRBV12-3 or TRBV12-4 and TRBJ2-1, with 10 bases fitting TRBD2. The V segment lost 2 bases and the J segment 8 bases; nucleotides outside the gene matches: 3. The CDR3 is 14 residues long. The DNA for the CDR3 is TGTGCCAGCAGTTTACTAGCGGGAGAGGATGAGCAGTTCTTC. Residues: CASSLLAGEDEQFF.

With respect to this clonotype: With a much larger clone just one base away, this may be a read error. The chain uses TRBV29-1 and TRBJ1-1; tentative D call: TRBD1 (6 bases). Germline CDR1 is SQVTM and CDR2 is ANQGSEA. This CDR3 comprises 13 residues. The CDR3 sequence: CGASTGMNTEAFF. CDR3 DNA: TGCGGCGCTTCGACAGGTATGAACACTGAAGCTTTCTTT.

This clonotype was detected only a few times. CDR3 sequence reads: CASADHTDTQYF. CDR3 sequence (DNA): TGTGCCAGCGCTGATCACACAGATACGCAGTATTTT. The rearrangement links TRBV28 to TRBJ2-3; D remains ambiguous. The germline V gene encodes CDR1 MDHEN and CDR2 SYDVKM. The length of the CDR3 is 12 residues. V lost 8 bases to trimming and J lost 2 bases, with 8 bases between them.

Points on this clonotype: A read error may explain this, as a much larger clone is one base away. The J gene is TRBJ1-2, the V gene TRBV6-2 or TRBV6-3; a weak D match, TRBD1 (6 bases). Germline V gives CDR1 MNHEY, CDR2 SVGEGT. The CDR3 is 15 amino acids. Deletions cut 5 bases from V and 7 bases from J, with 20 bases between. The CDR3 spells CASSQSGDGRCGYTF. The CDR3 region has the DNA TGTGCCAGCAGTCAATCAGGGGATGGGCGCTGTGGCTACACCTTC.

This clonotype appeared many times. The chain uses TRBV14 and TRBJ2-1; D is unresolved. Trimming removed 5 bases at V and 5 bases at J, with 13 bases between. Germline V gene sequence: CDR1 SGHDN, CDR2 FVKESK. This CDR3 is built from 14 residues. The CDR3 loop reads CASSALLLDNEQFF. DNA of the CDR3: TGTGCCAGCAGCGCCTTACTCCTGGACAATGAGCAGTTCTTC.

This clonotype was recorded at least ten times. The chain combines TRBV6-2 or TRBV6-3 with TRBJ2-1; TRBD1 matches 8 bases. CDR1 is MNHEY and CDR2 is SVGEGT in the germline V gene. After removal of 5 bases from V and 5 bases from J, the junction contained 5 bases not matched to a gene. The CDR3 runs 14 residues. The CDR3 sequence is CASSRSGGHNEQFF. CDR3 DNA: TGTGCCAGCAGTCGGTCAGGGGGCCACAATGAGCAGTTCTTC.

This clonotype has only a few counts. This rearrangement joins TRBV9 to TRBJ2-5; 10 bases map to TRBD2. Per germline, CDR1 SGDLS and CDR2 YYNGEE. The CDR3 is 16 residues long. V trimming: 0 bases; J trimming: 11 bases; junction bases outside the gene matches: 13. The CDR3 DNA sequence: TGTGCCAGCAGCGTAGGAGCGGGGGGGCCCTACAATGAGCAGTACTTC. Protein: CASSVGAGGPYNEQYF. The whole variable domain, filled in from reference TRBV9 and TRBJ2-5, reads DSGVTQTPKHLITATGQRVTLRCSPRSGDLSVYWYQQSLDQGLQFLIQYYNGEERAKGNILERFSAQQFPDLHSELNLSSLELGDSALYFCASSVGAGGPYNEQYFGPGTRLLVL.